The 5 T cell receptor beta chains listed next were all sequenced from one sample in a study of T cells after yellow fever vaccination (dated by TCRdb to about 2019). The treatment or condition label for this specimen denotes: live attenuated yellow fever vaccine strain. The receptor library was made with 5' RACE. TCRdb shows the sequencer as Illumina HiSeq 2500. TCRdb took the public reads, trimmed them with fastp at Q25, ran MiXCR for clone calling and kept in-frame beta chains. Each entry merges the rows of one CDR3 protein and shows their most common DNA and genes. The sample yields roughly 120,000 distinct CDR3 sequences; 6.5% to 9% were counted once. Of the sample, approximately 2.7% falls within the top ten clones. The sample was CD4+ T cells sorted from PBMCs, taken roughly 46 days after the first yellow fever vaccination. These receptors were collected from a man younger than 35 who received the YFV17D yellow fever vaccine.

This clonotype occurred many times. The chain employs TRBV10-3 and TRBJ2-7; the D is unclear. This CDR3 region has 13 residues. The germline gives CDR1 ENHRY, CDR2 SYGVKD. V gave up 2 bases and J gave up 12 bases, with 17 bases separating them. CDR3 nucleotides: TGTGCCATCAGTGAGCCCAACCAGGTAGTGGTGTACGTC. Residues: CAISEPNQVVVYV.

Many counts were recorded for this clonotype. The V and J genes are TRBV7-2 and TRBJ2-3; TRBD1 is a possible D gene (6 bases). V dropped 3 bases and J dropped 2 bases, with 12 bases sitting between them. Germline CDR1 and CDR2: SGHTA and FQGNSA. The CDR3 extends over 15 amino acids. Written as DNA, the CDR3 is TGTGCCAGCAGCTTCGGACAGATTCTCACAGATACGCAGTATTTT. It codes for CASSFGQILTDTQYF.

This clonotype has just a few counts. The gene calls are TRBV10-3 and TRBJ1-2; the match to TRBD1 covers 12 bases. The germline V gene has CDR1 ENHRY and CDR2 SYGVKD. V gave up 5 bases and J gave up 0 bases; unmatched junction bases: 10. This CDR3 comprises 18 residues. The DNA for the CDR3 is TGTGCCATCAGTCCGGGACAGGGGGCGTTCGGAGCTAACTATGGCTACACCTTC. It yields the protein CAISPGQGAFGANYGYTF.

The sample holds many counts of this clonotype. This rearrangement joins TRBV12-3 or TRBV12-4 to TRBJ2-5; D call uncertain. The CDR3 has 13 amino acids. V lost 5 bases, J lost 3 bases, and 10 bases lay in between. The CDR3 sequence: CASSILVKETQYF. The CDR3 nucleotides read TGTGCCAGCAGTATCCTAGTCAAAGAGACCCAGTACTTC.

This clonotype was seen many times. V and J are TRBV7-2 and TRBJ2-1, with D tentatively TRBD1 (5 bases). CDR1 and CDR2 from the germline V gene are SGHTA and FQGNSA. Trimming pared 6 bases from V and 10 bases from J, leaving 16 bases between. The CDR3 extends over 13 amino acids. Here the CDR3 reads CASSPPDKGEQFF. The DNA for the CDR3 is TGTGCCAGCAGTCCCCCAGATAAGGGGGAGCAGTTCTTC.